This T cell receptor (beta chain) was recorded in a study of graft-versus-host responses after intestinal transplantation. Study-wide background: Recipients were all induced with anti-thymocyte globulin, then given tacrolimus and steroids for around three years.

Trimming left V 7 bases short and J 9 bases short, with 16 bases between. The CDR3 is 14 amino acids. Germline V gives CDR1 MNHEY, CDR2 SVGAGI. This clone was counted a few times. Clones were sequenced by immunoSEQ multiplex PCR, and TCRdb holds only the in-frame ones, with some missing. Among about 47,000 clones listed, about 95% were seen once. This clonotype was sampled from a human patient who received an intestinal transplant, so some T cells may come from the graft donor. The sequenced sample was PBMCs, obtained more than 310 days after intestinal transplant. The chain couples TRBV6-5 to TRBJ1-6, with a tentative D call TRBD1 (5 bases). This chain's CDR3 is CASNPTDGGSPLHF. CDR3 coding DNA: TGTGCCAGCAACCCCACTGATGGGGGTTCACCCCTCCACTTT.